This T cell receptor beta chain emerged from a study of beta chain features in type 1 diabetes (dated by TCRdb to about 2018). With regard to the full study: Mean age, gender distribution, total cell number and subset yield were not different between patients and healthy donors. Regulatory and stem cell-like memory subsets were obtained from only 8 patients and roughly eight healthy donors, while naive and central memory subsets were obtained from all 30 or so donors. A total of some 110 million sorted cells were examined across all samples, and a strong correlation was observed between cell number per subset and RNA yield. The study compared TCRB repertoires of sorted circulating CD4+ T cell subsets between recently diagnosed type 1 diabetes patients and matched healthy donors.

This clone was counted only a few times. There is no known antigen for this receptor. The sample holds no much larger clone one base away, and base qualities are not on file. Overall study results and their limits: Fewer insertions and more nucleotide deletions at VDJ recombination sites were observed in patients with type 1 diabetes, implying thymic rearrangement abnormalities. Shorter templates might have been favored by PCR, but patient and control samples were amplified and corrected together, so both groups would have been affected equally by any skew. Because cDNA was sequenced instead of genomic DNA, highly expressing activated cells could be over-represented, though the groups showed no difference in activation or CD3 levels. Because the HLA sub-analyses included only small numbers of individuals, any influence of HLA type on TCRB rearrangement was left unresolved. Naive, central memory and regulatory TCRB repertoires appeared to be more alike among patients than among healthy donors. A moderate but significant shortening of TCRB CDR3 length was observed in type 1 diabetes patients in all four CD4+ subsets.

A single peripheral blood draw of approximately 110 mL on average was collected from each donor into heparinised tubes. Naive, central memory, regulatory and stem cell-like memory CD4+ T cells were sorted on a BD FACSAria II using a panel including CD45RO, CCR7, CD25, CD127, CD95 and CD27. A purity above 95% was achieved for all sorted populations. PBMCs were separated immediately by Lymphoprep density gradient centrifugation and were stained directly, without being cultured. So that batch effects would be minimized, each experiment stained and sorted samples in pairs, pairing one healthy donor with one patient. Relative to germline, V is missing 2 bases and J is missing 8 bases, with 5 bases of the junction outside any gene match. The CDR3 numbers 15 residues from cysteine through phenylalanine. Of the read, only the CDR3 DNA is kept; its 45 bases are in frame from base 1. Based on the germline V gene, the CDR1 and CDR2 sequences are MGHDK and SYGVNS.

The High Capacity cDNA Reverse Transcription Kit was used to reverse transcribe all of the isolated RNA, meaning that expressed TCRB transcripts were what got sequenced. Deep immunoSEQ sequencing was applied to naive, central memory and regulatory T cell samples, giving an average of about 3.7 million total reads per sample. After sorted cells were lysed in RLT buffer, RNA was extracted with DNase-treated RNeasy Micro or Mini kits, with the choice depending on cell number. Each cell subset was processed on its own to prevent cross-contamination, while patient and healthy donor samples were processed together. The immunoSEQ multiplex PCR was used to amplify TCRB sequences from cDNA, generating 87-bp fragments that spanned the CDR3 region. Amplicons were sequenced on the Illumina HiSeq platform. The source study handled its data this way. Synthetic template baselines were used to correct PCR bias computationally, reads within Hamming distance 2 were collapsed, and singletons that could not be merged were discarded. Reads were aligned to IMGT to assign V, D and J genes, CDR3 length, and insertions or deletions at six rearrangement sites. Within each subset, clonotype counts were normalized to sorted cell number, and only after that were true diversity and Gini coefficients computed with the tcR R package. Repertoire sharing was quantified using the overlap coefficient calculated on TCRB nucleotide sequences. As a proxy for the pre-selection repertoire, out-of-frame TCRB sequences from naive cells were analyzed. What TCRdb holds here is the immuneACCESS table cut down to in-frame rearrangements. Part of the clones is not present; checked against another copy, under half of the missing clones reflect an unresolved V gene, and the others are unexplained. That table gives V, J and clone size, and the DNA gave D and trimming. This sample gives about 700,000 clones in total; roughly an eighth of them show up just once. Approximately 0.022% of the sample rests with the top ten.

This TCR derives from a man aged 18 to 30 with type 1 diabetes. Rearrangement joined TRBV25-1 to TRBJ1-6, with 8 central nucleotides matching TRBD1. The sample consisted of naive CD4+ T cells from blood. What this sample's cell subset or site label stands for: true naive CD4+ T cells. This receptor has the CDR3 CASSELGQGDSPLHF. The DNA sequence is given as TGTGCCAGCAGTGAACTTGGACAGGGAGATTCACCCCTCCACTTT.